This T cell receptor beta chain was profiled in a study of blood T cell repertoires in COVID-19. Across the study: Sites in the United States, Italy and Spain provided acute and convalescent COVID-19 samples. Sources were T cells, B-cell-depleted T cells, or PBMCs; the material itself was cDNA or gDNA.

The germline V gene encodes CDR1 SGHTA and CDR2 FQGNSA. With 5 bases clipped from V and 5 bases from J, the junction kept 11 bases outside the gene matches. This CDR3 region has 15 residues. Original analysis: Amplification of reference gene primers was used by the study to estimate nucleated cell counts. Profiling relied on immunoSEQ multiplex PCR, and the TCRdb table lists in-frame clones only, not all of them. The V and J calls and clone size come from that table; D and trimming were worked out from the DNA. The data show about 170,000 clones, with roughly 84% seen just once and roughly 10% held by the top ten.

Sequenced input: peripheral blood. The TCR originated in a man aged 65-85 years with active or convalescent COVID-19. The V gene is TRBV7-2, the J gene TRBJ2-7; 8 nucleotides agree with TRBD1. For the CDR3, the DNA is TGTGCCAGCAGCCTAGGACAGGGTATACGGGACGAGCAGTACTTC. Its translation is CASSLGQGIRDEQYF. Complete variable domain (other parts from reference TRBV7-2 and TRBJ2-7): GAGVSQSPSNKVTEKGKDVELRCDPISGHTALYWYRQSLGQGLEFLIYFQGNSAPDKSGLPSDRFSAERTGGSVSTLTIQRTQQEDSAVYLCASSLGQGIRDEQYFGPGTRLTVT.